This T cell receptor beta chain is from a study of cytomegalovirus exposure and HLA in healthy donors (dated by TCRdb to about 2017). Broadly, across the study: A later analysis indicated that the roughly 130 validation repertoires were generated on the platform also employed for the 700 or so repertoires of the first cohort. To predict cytomegalovirus infection status, the study brought together high-throughput TCR immunosequencing, statistical association of individual TCRs with disease status, and machine learning. Besides the first cohort of around 700 subjects, a separate validation cohort made up of 120 or so different subjects was used. The study was designed to test whether signatures of past pathogen exposure could be identified by cataloging public T cell receptors.

Paper-wide results and their limitations: The study listed 150 to 200 TCR beta chains as associated with cytomegalovirus. In vitro tests confirmed that three of the cytomegalovirus-associated TCR beta chains recognize cytomegalovirus antigens. Across donors, most TCR sequences were observed very rarely, whereas some public TCRs were present in many individuals. The classifier was reported to diagnose cytomegalovirus status with high specificity and sensitivity in both the original and validation cohorts. Of the cluster scores, approximately 95% were above 0 in a later analysis, which found that TCRs clustered in the first cohort also tended to co-occur in the 130 or so validation repertoires. It was suggested by the authors that the approach could potentially be generalized to other disease states and immunological phenotypes. All 120 or so repertoires were used to score co-occurrence in the validation cohort in a later analysis, because that analysis had no HLA typing for the cohort.

The V end loses 5 bases and the J end loses 1 base, and a stretch of 6 bases separates them. The CDR3 numbers 14 residues from cysteine through phenylalanine. The read is trimmed to its CDR3 DNA, 42 bases read in frame from base 1. The germline V gene provides CDR1 MNHEY and CDR2 SVGAGI. In the case of this clone: The antigen it binds to is not known. No base quality information exists; no much larger clone differs at one position.

The library was produced with the immunoSEQ multiplex PCR assay. Per the source publication's procedure: A statistical classification framework was developed to diagnose cytomegalovirus status using the catalog of TCR beta chain sequences. TCRdb mirrors the immuneACCESS table, restricted to in-frame sequences. Some clones are absent from its copies; in checked studies, under half trace to an unresolved V gene, and the reason for the others is unknown. V and J calls plus clone size are reproduced from that table; the DNA served to infer D and trimming. The sample yields some 66,000 clones; 95% to 98% were counted once. Under 2% of the sample is held by the ten biggest clonotypes. The donors were included in the validation cohort of 100 to 150 subjects, a group kept apart from the roughly 670-subject first cohort.

This receptor was identified in a woman between 18 and 29 years old in good health and CMV-seropositive. The sequenced sample was PBMCs. The chain couples TRBV6-5 to TRBJ2-6; there is no confident call for the D gene. The DNA sequence is given as TGTGCCAGCAGTACTCCATCTGGGGCCAACGTCCTGACTTTC. It specifies CASSTPSGANVLTF.